This entry lists 6 T cell receptor beta chains sequenced from one sample in a study of blood T cells in healthy people across ages. Primed by a sample-barcoded 5' primer and a J-beta primer mix, a second PCR proceeded for roughly 6 to 12 cycles. TCRdb used MiXCR to reprocess the 5' RACE reads, holding one entry per CDR3 protein. The sample includes 1 million or so distinct CDR3 sequences, 20% to 25% of them seen just once. Another study also made use of these data, one on T cells of mothers and their children.

Sample: blood. The receptors were gathered from a girl aged 2-9 years in good health.

V is TRBV11-2 and J is TRBJ1-2, with a possible D match to TRBD1 (6 bases). The germline gives CDR1 SGHAT, CDR2 FQNNGV. CDR3 length: 17 amino acids. The germline V and J ends were trimmed by 4 bases and 6 bases, with 24 bases remaining between them. CDR3 nucleotide sequence: TGTGCCAGCAGCTCCTCCCTCCCGGGACAACGGAGAGATGGCTACACCTTC. It specifies CASSSSLPGQRRDGYTF.

This clonotype turned up a few times. V gene TRBV4-1 combines with J gene TRBJ1-2; D gene uncertain. The V end lost 1 base, the J end lost 1 base, and 7 bases lay between the germline ends. CDR1 and CDR2 (germline): MGHRA, YSYEKL. The CDR3 is made up of 14 amino acids. The CDR3 DNA follows: TGCGCCAGCAGCCAAGTTGGACTTAACTATGGCTACACCTTC. Its translation is CASSQVGLNYGYTF.

The chain carries TRBV15 and TRBJ2-5; 7 bases agree with TRBD1. The J call is uncertain, as TRBJ2-7 better fits the DNA end. This CDR3 comprises 16 residues. In germline, CDR1 is LNHNV, CDR2 YYDKDF (reference sequence). CDR3 loop: CATSSLQGSYPYEQYF. The CDR3 nucleotides are TGTGCCACCAGCAGCCTACAGGGGAGTTATCCCTACGAGCAGTACTTC.

This chain uses TRBV27 with TRBJ2-7, with D perhaps being TRBD1 or TRBD2 (5 bases each). In germline, CDR1 is MNHEY, CDR2 SMNVEV (reference sequence). Trimming pared 5 bases from V and 1 base from J, leaving 12 bases between. There are 14 residues in the CDR3. As DNA, the CDR3 is TGTGCCAGCAGTACGATGAGGGGTTCCTACGAGCAGTACTTC. This translates into CASSTMRGSYEQYF.

This rearrangement joins TRBV29-1 to TRBJ2-2, with D perhaps TRBD1 (6 bases). The CDR3 loop spans 15 amino acids. The V gene lost 2 bases and the J gene lost 1 base, with 11 bases spanning the gap. Germline V gene lookup returns CDR1 SQVTM and CDR2 ANQGSEA. CDR3 sequence reads: CSVERAGVNTGELFF. The CDR3 coding sequence is TGCAGCGTTGAAAGAGCAGGGGTGAACACCGGGGAGCTGTTTTTT.

This clonotype was counted only a few times. The chain couples TRBV27 to TRBJ1-4, with D uncertain. CDR1 is MNHEY and CDR2 is SMNVEV in the germline V gene (reference sequence). V was pared by 5 bases and J by 6 bases, with 13 bases between. This CDR3 contains 14 residues. As DNA, the CDR3 is TGTGCCAGCAGTACCAAGGACGGATATGAAAAACTGTTTTTT. Translation gives CASSTKDGYEKLFF.